The source of this TCR beta chain is a study of T cell changes during pregnancy in multiple sclerosis. Clones were sequenced by immunoSEQ multiplex PCR, and TCRdb holds only the in-frame ones, with some missing. The repertoire includes 60,000 to 65,000 clones, about nine tenths of them detected once, and about 2% sits in the top ten. There are 16 residues in the CDR3. The ends were cut back, 1 base at V and 1 base at J, with 14 bases in the middle. Germline V lookup: CDR1 SGHDT, CDR2 YYEEEE. This sequence was found in a female donor in good health, enrolled as a control in a pregnancy study. Here the sequenced sample was peripheral blood, taken in the second trimester of pregnancy. This rearrangement joins TRBV5-6 to TRBJ2-5; possible D gene TRBD2, 5 bases. The DNA for the CDR3 is TGTGCCAGCAGCTTGTATCTGGGTAGCGTCCAAGAGACCCAGTACTTC. Residues: CASSLYLGSVQETQYF.